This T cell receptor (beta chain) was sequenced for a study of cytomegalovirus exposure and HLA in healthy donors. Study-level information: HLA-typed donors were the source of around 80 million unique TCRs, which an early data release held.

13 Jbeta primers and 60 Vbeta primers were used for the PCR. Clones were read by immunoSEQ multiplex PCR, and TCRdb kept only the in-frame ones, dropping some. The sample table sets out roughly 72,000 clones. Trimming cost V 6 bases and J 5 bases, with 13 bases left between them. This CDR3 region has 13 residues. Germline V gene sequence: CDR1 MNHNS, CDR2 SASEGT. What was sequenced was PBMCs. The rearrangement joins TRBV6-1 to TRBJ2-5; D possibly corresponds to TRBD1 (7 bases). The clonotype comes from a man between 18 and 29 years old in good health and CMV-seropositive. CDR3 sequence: CASSDREVETQYF. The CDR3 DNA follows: TGTGCCAGCAGCGACAGGGAGGTGGAGACCCAGTACTTC.